Below, one TCR beta chain is given with its context. These data belong to a study of blood T cell repertoires in COVID-19. Authors' data handling: Amplifying reference gene primers gave estimates of nucleated cell counts. Here immunoSEQ multiplex PCR was the method, and the copy in TCRdb shows in-frame clones only, minus some. V, J and clone size are those of that table, while D and trimming were read from the DNA. The sample records some 95,000 clones, about 90% being singletons. The ends lost 0 bases at V and 3 bases at J; junction bases unmatched: 8. The CDR3 covers 17 residues. Per germline, CDR1 SEHNR and CDR2 FQNEAQ (reference sequence).

Sequencing was done on a sample of peripheral blood. The J gene is TRBJ2-7, the V gene TRBV7-9; TRBD1 matches 10 bases. This receptor was taken from a human donor with active COVID-19. The donor label of this sample is uncertain. The DNA for the CDR3 is TGTGCCAGCAGCTTAGCCGGATTCCGGGACAGGGGCTACGAGCAGTACTTC. It is translated as CASSLAGFRDRGYEQYF.